The entry below gives a single T cell receptor (beta chain) sequence along with its context. Its matching antigen is unknown. Ranging in age from roughly 6 to 90, the donors were healthy Caucasian individuals from Russia. The entry originates in a study of blood T cells in healthy people across ages. Study-level results: More naive CD4+ cells and higher diversity marked long-lived donors relative to aged donors.

The CDR3 is 13 residues long. Deletions cut 3 bases from V and 5 bases from J, with 13 bases between. CDR1 is SQVTM, CDR2 ANQGSEA, per germline. Together with a sample-barcoded 5' primer, a J-beta primer mix was included in a second PCR lasting 7 to 11 cycles. TCRdb passed the 5' RACE reads through MiXCR, listing each CDR3 protein once. The data hold 800,000 to 950,000 distinct CDR3 sequences, with under 40% observed a single time. Sample: blood. This rearrangement joins TRBV29-1 to TRBJ2-5; the D is unclear. This receptor was taken from a man aged 18 to 30 in good health. The CDR3 sequence: CSVDLMGLETQYF. CDR3 sequence (DNA): TGCAGCGTTGACCTAATGGGTCTGGAGACCCAGTACTTC.